The 23 T cell receptor beta chains below all came from one sample that was sequenced in a study of PD-1 blockade in classical Hodgkin lymphoma. Time point noted: cycle 4 day 1 (C4D1), after around six weeks of nivolumab. Each of the patients experienced relapse following autologous stem cell transplantation, and their brentuximab vedotin exposure differed. Only in-frame clones appear in the TCRdb table, and some are missing; sequencing was by immunoSEQ multiplex PCR. The sample yields roughly 100,000 clones, approximately 90% seen once. This material consisted of peripheral blood mononuclear cells (PBMCs), taken before the fourth cycle of nivolumab. These receptors came from a human donor with classical Hodgkin lymphoma.

V gene TRBV7-9 combines with J gene TRBJ2-2, with TRBD1 identical over 8 bases. Unmatched junction bases numbered 5, after V lost 6 bases and J lost 5 bases. The CDR3 covers 14 residues. Per the germline V gene, CDR1 is SEHNR and CDR2 is FQNEAQ (reference sequence). CDR3 in amino acids: CASSGRGQTGELFF. As DNA, the CDR3 is TGTGCCAGCAGTGGCAGGGGGCAAACCGGGGAGCTGTTTTTT.

This rearrangement joins TRBV30 to TRBJ2-5; D is unresolved. This CDR3 is built from 13 residues. V lost 2 bases, J lost 2 bases, and 9 bases lay in between. Germline V gives CDR1 GTSNPN, CDR2 SVGIG (reference sequence). CDR3 in amino acids: CAWSQRRQETQYF. The CDR3 nucleotides read TGTGCCTGGAGTCAACGACGGCAAGAGACCCAGTACTTC.

The CDR3 DNA reads as TGTGCCAGCAGTTTTGGAGGGGTTAGATCGAACACTGAAGCTTTCTTT. Residues: CASSFGGVRSNTEAFF. The chain uses TRBV28 and TRBJ1-1; perhaps TRBD1 as D (5 bases). Trimming stripped 3 bases from V and 1 base from J, with 15 bases between. CDR1 and CDR2 (germline): MDHEN, SYDVKM. This CDR3 spans 16 amino acids.

The chain uses TRBV10-1 and TRBJ1-1; D perhaps matches TRBD1 (5 bases). CDR3 length: 13 residues. In germline, CDR1 is WNHNN, CDR2 SYGVQD (reference sequence). V lost 5 bases to trimming and J lost 1 base, with 8 bases between them. This CDR3 reads CASSRDPNTEAFF. CDR3 nucleotide sequence: TGCGCCAGCAGTAGGGACCCGAACACTGAAGCTTTCTTT.

The chain links TRBV18 to TRBJ1-1; the D is unclear. Germline assignment: CDR1 KGHSH and CDR2 LQKENI. The CDR3 is 13 residues long. The germline V and J ends were trimmed by 0 bases and 4 bases, with 6 bases remaining between them. In DNA, the CDR3 is TGTGCCAGCTCACCACCGATAACCACTGAAGCTTTCTTT. It yields the protein CASSPPITTEAFF.

The chain links TRBV27 to TRBJ2-7, with unresolved D. This CDR3 has 13 residues. Trimming took off 2 bases at V and 3 bases at J, with 8 bases between the two ends. Looked up from germline, CDR1 is MNHEY and CDR2 is SMNVEV (reference sequence). In DNA, the CDR3 is TGTGCCAGCAGTTTAGGGCAGAACTACGAGCAGTACTTC. It specifies CASSLGQNYEQYF.

This clone came up a few times. The rearrangement uses TRBV7-9 and TRBJ1-1, with 7 bases lining up with TRBD1. Looked up from germline, CDR1 is SEHNR and CDR2 is FQNEAQ (reference sequence). Trimming at V came to 1 base and at J to 2 bases, leaving 7 bases not matched to a gene. This CDR3 comprises 16 residues. The CDR3 DNA follows: TGTGCCAGCAGCTTAGACCGCGGACAGGTTAACACTGAAGCTTTCTTT. Translated: CASSLDRGQVNTEAFF.

This clone appeared once. The chain joins TRBV7-9 to TRBJ2-5, with D tentatively TRBD1 (6 bases). The CDR3 is 16 residues long. V was clipped by 5 bases and J by 2 bases, with 18 bases between them. From germline, CDR1 is SEHNR and CDR2 FQNEAQ (reference sequence). CDR3 nucleotide sequence: TGTGCCAGCAGCAACCGGGACACGTGGATTCAAGAGACCCAGTACTTC. This codes for CASSNRDTWIQETQYF.

The rearrangement joins TRBV9 to TRBJ2-7; D may correspond to TRBD1 or TRBD2 (6 bases each). The CDR3 consists of 14 residues. CDR1 SGDLS and CDR2 YYNGEE come from the germline V gene. Deletions cut 3 bases from V and 0 bases from J, with 10 bases between. CDR3 sequence: CASSEGGSSYEQYF. CDR3 nucleotide sequence: TGTGCCAGCAGCGAGGGGGGTTCCTCCTACGAGCAGTACTTC.

This chain links TRBV9 with TRBJ1-3; D remains unclear. The V gene's germline CDR1 is SGDLS and CDR2 YYNGEE. V lost 0 bases and J 2 bases, leaving 9 bases between the germline ends. There are 15 residues in the CDR3. Here the CDR3 DNA reads TGTGCCAGCAGCGTAGTTGGGCAGACTGGAAACACCATATATTTT. Translated: CASSVVGQTGNTIYF.

CDR3 loop: CASSGGTASPNYGYTF. In nucleotides, the CDR3 is TGCGCCAGCAGCGGCGGGACAGCGAGCCCGAACTATGGCTACACCTTC. V is TRBV5-1 and J is TRBJ1-2; 7 bases are a match to TRBD1. Germline CDR1 reads SGHRS; CDR2 reads YFSETQ. Trimming took 4 bases from V and 2 from J; bases not matched to a gene: 11. The length of the CDR3 is 16 residues.

This sequence joins TRBV11-2 and TRBJ2-1, with 10 bases fitting TRBD2. Looked up from germline, CDR1 is SGHAT and CDR2 is FQNNGV. The CDR3 extends over 16 amino acids. V lost 1 base, J lost 4 bases, and 4 bases stayed unmatched. The CDR3 region is CASSLATSGHYNEQFF. Here the CDR3 DNA reads TGTGCCAGCAGCTTAGCGACTAGCGGGCATTACAATGAGCAGTTCTTC. Full variable domain (rest looked up from reference TRBV11-2 and TRBJ2-1): EAGVAQSPRYKIIEKRQSVAFWCNPISGHATLYWYQQILGQGPKLLIQFQNNGVVDDSQLPKDRFSAERLKGVDSTLKIQPAKLEDSAVYLCASSLATSGHYNEQFFGPGTRLTVL.

V usage is TRBV29-1 and J usage is TRBJ2-7; maybe TRBD1 (6 bases). The germline V and J ends were trimmed by 6 bases and 0 bases, with 27 bases remaining between them. Germline CDR1 and CDR2: SQVTM and ANQGSEA. The CDR3 has 18 residues. CDR3 residues: CSVAIISTGRGTSYEQYF. The CDR3 coding sequence is TGCAGCGTGGCAATTATATCCACAGGGAGAGGAACCTCCTACGAGCAGTACTTC.

The chain carries TRBV5-8 and TRBJ2-1; 14 bases align to TRBD2. CDR3 length equals 17 residues. J gave up 7 bases and V 4 bases, and 10 bases lay outside the gene matches. Germline CDR1 is SGHTS and CDR2 is YDEGEE. CDR3: CASSRTSGRPGRNEQFF. The CDR3 DNA follows: TGTGCCAGCAGCAGGACTAGCGGGAGGCCGGGAAGGAATGAGCAGTTCTTC.

DNA of the CDR3: TGTGCCAGCTCACCATCAGAAACTAACTATGGCTACACCTTC. It encodes CASSPSETNYGYTF. V is TRBV18 and J is TRBJ1-2; D uncertain. The germline V gene encodes CDR1 KGHSH and CDR2 LQKENI. V lost 2 bases, J lost 0 bases, and 7 bases lay in between. The CDR3 consists of 14 residues.

The chain has TRBV6-5 and TRBJ2-7; D unclear. Trimming cost V 6 bases and J 0 bases, with 9 bases left between them. The CDR3 is made up of 13 amino acids. Germline lookup yields CDR1 MNHEY and CDR2 SVGAGI. The CDR3 coding sequence is TGTGCCAGCAGGACGAGTAGCTCCTACGAGCAGTACTTC. Amino acid sequence: CASRTSSSYEQYF.

V and J are TRBV10-2 and TRBJ1-1; 7 positions agree with TRBD1. V was pared by 7 bases and J by 4 bases, with 12 bases of the junction left unmatched. Germline CDR1 is WSHSY and CDR2 is SAAADI. The CDR3 spans 15 residues. CDR3 sequence: CASNISPGQSTEAFF. In nucleotides, the CDR3 is TGCGCCAGCAATATAAGTCCGGGACAGAGCACTGAAGCTTTCTTT.

The V and J genes are TRBV5-6 and TRBJ2-7; D is ambiguous. The CDR3 is made up of 12 amino acids. V was cut by 3 bases and J by 3 bases, with 7 bases left in between. CDR1 and CDR2 (germline): SGHDT, YYEEEE. The CDR3 sequence is CASSSTHYEQYF. DNA for the CDR3: TGTGCCAGCAGCTCGACACACTACGAGCAGTACTTC.

The rearrangement joins TRBV6-5 to TRBJ2-5, with 8 bases that match TRBD1. The CDR3 extends over 15 amino acids. V shed 6 bases, J shed 7 bases, and the junction held 13 bases outside the gene matches. The germline CDR1 and CDR2 sequences are MNHEY and SVGAGI. The CDR3 coding sequence is TGTGCCAGCAGCTATGGACAGGGCCCCTTAGGGACCCAGTACTTC. Protein sequence: CASSYGQGPLGTQYF.

This sequence joins TRBV7-6 and TRBJ2-1; 10 bases match TRBD2. Germline assignment: CDR1 SGHVS and CDR2 FNYEAQ. With 5 bases clipped from V and 3 bases from J, the junction kept 10 bases outside the gene matches. This CDR3 spans 17 amino acids. The CDR3 DNA is TGTGCCAGCAGCCTAGGGGCTAGCGGGAGTTTCTACAATGAGCAGTTCTTC. Translated, it gives CASSLGASGSFYNEQFF.

V is TRBV5-4 and J is TRBJ1-3, with 8 positions matching TRBD1. CDR3 length: 15 amino acids. J lost 3 bases, V lost 3 bases, and 5 bases had no gene match. Germline CDR1 and CDR2: SGHNT and YYREEE (reference sequence). The CDR3 DNA sequence: TGTGCCAGCAGCTCAGGGGGCCAGAATGGAAACACCATATATTTT. It yields the protein CASSSGGQNGNTIYF.

The rearrangement links TRBV23-1 to TRBJ2-2; 7 bases match TRBD2. TRBV23-1 is assigned to the ORF class and has an uncertain function. This CDR3 comprises 15 residues. With V trimmed by 3 bases and J by 7 bases, 8 bases remained unmatched. For the CDR3, the DNA is TGCGCCAGCAGTCACCCAGGGACTATAATCGGGGAGCTGTTTTTT. This gives the protein CASSHPGTIIGELFF.

This chain uses TRBV7-2 with TRBJ1-5; 8 nucleotides agree with TRBD1. Trimming cost V 4 bases and J 5 bases; bases outside gene matches: 4. The germline CDR1 and CDR2 sequences are SGHTA and FQGNSA. The CDR3 spans 14 residues. CDR3 in DNA: TGTGCCAGCAGCTCCAGGGGGCACTATCAGCCCCAGCATTTT. Translated, it gives CASSSRGHYQPQHF.